A selection of T cell receptor beta chains follows, all from one sample in a study of Ad26.COV2.S vaccination and SARS-CoV-2 variants. Libraries were prepared by immunoSEQ multiplex PCR; TCRdb keeps only in-frame clonotypes and omits some of them. The sample lists over 400,000 clones; roughly 91% were seen once. The sample was peripheral blood, taken in a trial of Ad26.COV2.S vaccine versus placebo. The receptors come from a person between 18 and 65 years old who received the Ad26.COV2.S COVID-19 vaccine or a placebo. Both conserved end residues are part of each CDR3. Fields, in order: D gene, clone size, J gene, V gene, CDR3 DNA, CDR3 protein. A D gene is named only where the DNA matches it firmly. Clone size is stated in some rows and not others, as once, few, many or a class when expanded.

TRBD2 | . | TRBJ2-1 | TRBV6-5 | TGTGCCAGCAGGAGAGCGGGAGGGCCATTTGAGCAGTTCTTC | CASRRAGGPFEQFF
. | . | TRBJ2-3 | TRBV5-1 | TGCGCCAGCAGCTTGGGCGCGGGACGCCAAGATACGCAGTATTTT | CASSLGAGRQDTQYF
. | once | TRBJ1-5 | TRBV19 | TGTGCCAGTAGTATCAGGGCAGGCCCCGAGGTGCAGCCCCAGCATTTT | CASSIRAGPEVQPQHF
. | . | TRBJ1-5 | TRBV13 | TGTGCCAGCAGCTTAGGCGGGGCGGGTCAGCCCCAGCATTTT | CASSLGGAGQPQHF
. | . | TRBJ2-6 | TRBV5-6 | TGTGCCAGCCTGGGGCCCGACACCACAGGGACTGGGGCCAACGTCCTGACTTTC | CASLGPDTTGTGANVLTF
TRBD2 | . | TRBJ2-7 | TRBV9 | TGTGCCAGCAGCGTTGGTAGCGGGAGGGCACAGGGAGACGAGCAGTACTTC | CASSVGSGRAQGDEQYF
. | . | TRBJ2-5 | TRBV27 | TGTGCCAGCGGAGCTCACCCCGAGACCCAGTACTTC | CASGAHPETQYF
TRBD2 | . | TRBJ2-7 | TRBV9 | TGTGCCAGCAGCCCGGGACTAGCGAGGGAGCAGTACTTC | CASSPGLAREQYF
. | . | TRBJ1-1 | TRBV10-3 | TGTGCCATCAGTGGCTTACAGAACACTGAAGCTTTCTTT | CAISGLQNTEAFF
. | . | TRBJ1-3 | TRBV15 | TGTGCCACCAGCAGAGCGGAGGGCGTCTCTGGAAACACCATATATTTT | CATSRAEGVSGNTIYF
TRBD2 | . | TRBJ2-3 | TRBV19 | TGTGCCAGTAGTACCCGACTAGCGGGAGCCTCAGATACGCAGTATTTT | CASSTRLAGASDTQYF
. | . | TRBJ2-7 | TRBV14 | TGTGCCAGCAGCCAAGCCTACGGGCAGGGCCACGAGCAGTACTTC | CASSQAYGQGHEQYF
. | . | TRBJ2-3 | TRBV2 | TGTGCCAGCAGTAACGCCGGGACTGTCACAGATACGCAGTATTTT | CASSNAGTVTDTQYF
TRBD2 | . | TRBJ2-1 | TRBV27 | TGTGCCAGCAGCTGGACGGGAGGGCCTAGGGATGAGCAGTTCTTC | CASSWTGGPRDEQFF
. | once | TRBJ2-3 | TRBV9 | TGTGCCAGCAGCGTAGAGCACACAGATACGCAGTATTTT | CASSVEHTDTQYF
. | . | TRBJ1-5 | TRBV30 | TGTGCCTGGAACAACCGTGACAATCAGCCCCAGCATTTT | CAWNNRDNQPQHF
. | . | TRBJ2-1 | TRBV7-8 | TGTGCCAGCAGCCTAGACCCCACCCGGGGCACCTACAATGAGCAGTTCTTC | CASSLDPTRGTYNEQFF
. | . | TRBJ2-1 | TRBV7-3 | TGTGCCAGCAGCTTGAGGGGTACCGGGGGCAATGAGCAGTTCTTC | CASSLRGTGGNEQFF
. | . | TRBJ1-1 | TRBV30 | TGTGCCTGGAGTGTAGGTGGGCAGGGATTCACTGAAGCTTTCTTT | CAWSVGGQGFTEAFF
TRBD1 | . | TRBJ2-3 | TRBV5-1 | TGCGCCAGCAGCTGGGACAGGGGGGACCCAGATACGCAGTATTTT | CASSWDRGDPDTQYF
. | . | TRBJ2-5 | TRBV3-1/TRBV3-2 | TGTGCCAGCAGCCAAGATAGGGAGGTTGGGGAGACCCAGTACTTC | CASSQDREVGETQYF
TRBD2 | . | TRBJ2-1 | TRBV7-2 | TGTGCCAGCAGCTTAGGTCTGGCGGGGGGCAATGAGCAGTTCTTC | CASSLGLAGGNEQFF
TRBD2 | . | TRBJ2-1 | TRBV27 | TGTGCCAGCAGTTCCGGGACTAGCGGGACTGGCAATGAGCAGTTCTTC | CASSSGTSGTGNEQFF
. | few | TRBJ2-7 | TRBV4-1 | TGCGCCAGCAGCCAAGGCCTCATACCTTCCTACGAGCAGTACTTC | CASSQGLIPSYEQYF
. | . | TRBJ1-1 | TRBV10-3 | TGTGCCATCAAGGCCGATACACCGTACGAAGCTTTCTTT | CAIKADTPYEAFF
. | . | TRBJ2-1 | TRBV10-3 | TGTGCCATCAGGGAGGGGAATGAGCAGTTCTTC | CAIREGNEQFF
. | . | TRBJ2-1 | TRBV15 | TGTGCCACCTCTGGTAGCCGAAACGTACGCGAGCAGTTCTTC | CATSGSRNVREQFF
TRBD1 | few | TRBJ2-1 | TRBV7-3 | TGTGCCAGCAGCCTGAGGACAGGTTTTATGGCTAATGAGCAGTTCTTC | CASSLRTGFMANEQFF
TRBD2 | . | TRBJ2-1 | TRBV6-5 | TGTGCCAGCAGTTTGGGTGGGAGGGCCTTGGATGAGCAGTTCTTC | CASSLGGRALDEQFF
. | . | TRBJ1-2 | TRBV28 | TGTGCCAGCAGTCGCGGCCCAACCGGGGCTGGCTACACCTTC | CASSRGPTGAGYTF
TRBD2 | . | TRBJ2-7 | TRBV5-3 | TGTGCCAGAAGCTTGGCCTCCGGGACTATCGGCGAGCAGTACTTC | CARSLASGTIGEQYF
. | . | TRBJ2-5 | TRBV7-9 | TGTGCCAGCAGCTTGGCGGCCCGAACCCAGTACTTC | CASSLAARTQYF
. | . | TRBJ2-1 | TRBV5-1 | TGCGCCAGCAGCTTTCGGGCTCTACTCTCCTACAATGAGCAGTTCTTC | CASSFRALLSYNEQFF
. | . | TRBJ2-4 | TRBV28 | TGTGCCAGCAGAAGTCAAGGGGGGGGCAAAAACATTCAGTACTTC | CASRSQGGGKNIQYF
. | few | TRBJ2-7 | TRBV7-9 | TGTGCCAGCTCCCCTAACGGGGTCGAGCAGTACTTC | CASSPNGVEQYF
. | . | TRBJ1-1 | TRBV19 | TGTGCCAGTACTCCCGGGAGTATGAGCACTGAAGCTTTCTTT | CASTPGSMSTEAFF
. | . | TRBJ2-3 | TRBV5-4 | TGTGCCAGCAGCTTGGTTGGGGCTCCCGGGGATACGCAGTATTTT | CASSLVGAPGDTQYF
. | . | TRBJ1-6 | TRBV19 | TGTGCCAGTAGTATGAGGGGGATAGTAAATTCACCCCTCCACTTT | CASSMRGIVNSPLHF
TRBD2 | . | TRBJ2-3 | TRBV3-1/TRBV3-2 | TGTGCCAGCAGCTACTACACTAGCGGGAGAAGCGCAGATACGCAGTATTTT | CASSYYTSGRSADTQYF
TRBD2 | . | TRBJ2-7 | TRBV11-3 | TGTGCCAGCAGCTTAGGGCTAGCGGGAGAGGGCGAGCAGTACTTC | CASSLGLAGEGEQYF
TRBD2 | . | TRBJ2-1 | TRBV7-8 | TGTGCCAGCAGCTTATGGCGGGAGCGCCGGAATGAGCAGTTCTTC | CASSLWRERRNEQFF
TRBD2 | . | TRBJ2-7 | TRBV6-5 | TGTGCCAGCAGTAGCGGGAGGGCCTACGAGCAGTACTTC | CASSSGRAYEQYF
TRBD2 | once | TRBJ2-5 | TRBV3-1/TRBV3-2 | TGTGCCAGCCGAAGTGCGACTAGCGGGAGCGGGGAGACCCAGTACTTC | CASRSATSGSGETQYF
. | . | TRBJ2-1 | TRBV21-1 | TGTGCCAGCAGCAAAGCTGGGACTGTAAGCTCCTACAATGAGCAGTTCTTC | CASSKAGTVSSYNEQFF
TRBD2 | . | TRBJ2-7 | TRBV4-1 | TGCGCCAGCAGCCGAGCGCCCGGGTCCAGCGGGAGTGGGTCCTACGAGCAGTACTTC | CASSRAPGSSGSGSYEQYF
TRBD1 | . | TRBJ1-2 | TRBV27 | TGTGCCAGCAGTTTATCCCAGCTCTCCAGGGGGGGCTATGGCTACACCTTC | CASSLSQLSRGGYGYTF
. | . | TRBJ1-3 | TRBV5-6 | TGTGCCAGCAGCGGTAGGGACTGGGACTCTGGAAACACCATATATTTT | CASSGRDWDSGNTIYF
TRBD2 | . | TRBJ2-1 | TRBV18 | TGTGCCAGCTCACCACTTAGGACTAGCGGGAGGGCCTACAATGAGCAGTTCTTC | CASSPLRTSGRAYNEQFF
. | . | TRBJ1-4 | TRBV12-3/TRBV12-4 | TGTGCCAGCAGTTTTGGGCCAGGAGAAAAACTGTTTTTT | CASSFGPGEKLFF
. | . | TRBJ2-7 | TRBV5-5 | TGTGCCAGCAGCTCAGTCCCGGGACATGTCCGAGAGCAGTACTTC | CASSSVPGHVREQYF